The text below deals with one T cell receptor (beta chain). CDR3 length: 12 residues. CDR1 is SQVTM and CDR2 is ANQGSEA in the germline V gene. The ends were cut back, 7 bases at V and 3 bases at J, with 12 bases in the middle. These data are taken from a study of T cells in Graves' hyperthyroidism and ophthalmopathy. Amplified TCR beta CDR3 regions derived from RNA transcripts. When the TCR CDR3 underwent first-round RT-PCR, the HTBI primer set was used. TCRdb independently ran MiXCR on the multiplex PCR reads; one entry per CDR3 protein. This sample has about 660,000 distinct CDR3 sequences, with just under 45% found just once.

The rearrangement joins TRBV29-1 to TRBJ2-5, with D perhaps matching TRBD1 (6 bases). Sequenced input: peripheral blood or thyroid tissue (not recorded which). This TCR was sampled from an adult man with Graves' disease, either hyperthyroidism or ophthalmopathy (not recorded which). The CDR3 loop is CSAQYREETQYF. The CDR3 DNA reads TGCAGCGCACAATACAGGGAAGAGACCCAGTACTTC.